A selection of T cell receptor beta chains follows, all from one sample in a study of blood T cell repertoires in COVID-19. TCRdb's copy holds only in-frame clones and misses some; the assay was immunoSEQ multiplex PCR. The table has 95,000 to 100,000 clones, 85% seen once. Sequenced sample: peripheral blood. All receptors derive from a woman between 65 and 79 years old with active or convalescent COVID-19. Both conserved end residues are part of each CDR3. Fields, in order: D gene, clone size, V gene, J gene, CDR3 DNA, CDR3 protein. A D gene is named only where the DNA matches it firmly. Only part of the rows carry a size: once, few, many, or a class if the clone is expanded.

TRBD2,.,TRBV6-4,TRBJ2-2,TGTGCCAGCAGTGACTCTAGTAGCGGGGATTCGAACACCGGGGAGCTGTTTTTT,CASSDSSSGDSNTGELFF
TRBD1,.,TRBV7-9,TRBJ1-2,TGTGCCAGCAGCTTCCAGGGGGTTGGTGGCTATGGCTACACCTTC,CASSFQGVGGYGYTF
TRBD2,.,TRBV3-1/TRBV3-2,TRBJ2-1,TGTGCCAGCAGCCAAGTCTGGCTAGCGGCCTACAATGAGCAGTTCTTC,CASSQVWLAAYNEQFF
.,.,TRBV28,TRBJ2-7,TGTGCCAGCAGTTCGTCCGTCTCCTACGAGCAGTACTTC,CASSSSVSYEQYF
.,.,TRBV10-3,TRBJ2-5,TGTGCCATCAGTGAGCAGGGCGGCGAGACCCAGTACTTC,CAISEQGGETQYF
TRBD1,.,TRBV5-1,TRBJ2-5,TGCGCCAGCAGCCGGGACAGGGCCTTAGAGACCCAGTACTTC,CASSRDRALETQYF
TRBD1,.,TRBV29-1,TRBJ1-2,TGCAGCGTTGAACGGAACAGGGGGTATGGCTACACCTTC,CSVERNRGYGYTF
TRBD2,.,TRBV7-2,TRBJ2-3,TGTGCCAGCAGCCCACGGACTAGCGGGCCTACAGATACGCAGTATTTT,CASSPRTSGPTDTQYF
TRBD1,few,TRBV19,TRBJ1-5,TGTGCCAGCTGGGACAGGTATAGCAATCAGCCCCAGCATTTT,CASWDRYSNQPQHF
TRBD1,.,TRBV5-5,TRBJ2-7,TGTGCCAGCAGGGCCGGGACAGGTCGCTCCTACGAGCAGTACTTC,CASRAGTGRSYEQYF
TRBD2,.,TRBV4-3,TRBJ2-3,TGCGCCAGCAGCCTGACTAGCGGGAGTGATACGCAGTATTTT,CASSLTSGSDTQYF
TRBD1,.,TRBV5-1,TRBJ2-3,TGCGCCAGCAGACAGGGGGCGGTGGAAGATACGCAGTATTTT,CASRQGAVEDTQYF
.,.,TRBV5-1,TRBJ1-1,TGCGCCAGCAGCCCCTCGGGGGGGGGCCCGAACACTGAAGCTTTCTTT,CASSPSGGGPNTEAFF
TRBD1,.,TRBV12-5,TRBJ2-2,TGTGCTAGTGGCCGTGACAGGGGGTCTGCCGGGGAGCTGTTTTTT,CASGRDRGSAGELFF
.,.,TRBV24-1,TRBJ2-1,TGTGCCACCAGTGACCCCGGACCCTCCACTAGTCATGGTGAGCAGTTCTTC,CATSDPGPSTSHGEQFF
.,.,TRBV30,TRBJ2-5,TGTGCCTGGAGTGTACTCTGGGAGACCCAGTACTTC,CAWSVLWETQYF
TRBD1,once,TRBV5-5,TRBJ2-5,TGTGCCAGCACGGACAGGGTGAGAGAGACCCAGTACTTC,CASTDRVRETQYF
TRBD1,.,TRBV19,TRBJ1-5,TGTGCCAGTAGTTCAACAGGGGACAATCAGCCCCAGCATTTT,CASSSTGDNQPQHF
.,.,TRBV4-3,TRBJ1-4,TGCGCCAGCAGCCAAGATAGTCAATTAGAAAAACTGTTTTTT,CASSQDSQLEKLFF
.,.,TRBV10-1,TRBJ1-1,TGCGCCAGCAGTTCTAGTCGGAACACTGAAGCTTTCTTT,CASSSSRNTEAFF
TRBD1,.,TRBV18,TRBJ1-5,TGTGCCAGCTCACCGGGACAGGGTAATCAGCCCCAGCATTTT,CASSPGQGNQPQHF
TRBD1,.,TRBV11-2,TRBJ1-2,TGTGCCAGCAGCTCGGGGGGACAGGGAGGCTACACCTTC,CASSSGGQGGYTF
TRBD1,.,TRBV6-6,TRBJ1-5,TGTGCCAGCTCCGGGACAGGCAATCAGCCCCAGCATTTT,CASSGTGNQPQHF
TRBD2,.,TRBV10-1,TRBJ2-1,TGCGCCAGCAGTGAGGGGCTAGCGGGCAACAATGAGCAGTTCTTC,CASSEGLAGNNEQFF
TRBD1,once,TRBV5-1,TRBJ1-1,TGCGCCAGCAGCCAGACAGGGATGAACACTGAAGCTTTCTTT,CASSQTGMNTEAFF
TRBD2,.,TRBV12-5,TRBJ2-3,TGTGCTAGTGAAGCGGGAGGGGGCACAGATACGCAGTATTTT,CASEAGGGTDTQYF
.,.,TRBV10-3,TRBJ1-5,TGTGCCATCAGTGAGTCTCCGGAGGGACAGCCCCAGCATTTT,CAISESPEGQPQHF
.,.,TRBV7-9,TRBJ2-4,TGTGCCAGCAGCTCACAACAGGGCAGGGTCTCTCTAGCCAAAAACATTCAGTACTTC,CASSSQQGRVSLAKNIQYF
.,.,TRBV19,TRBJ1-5,TGTGCCAGTAGTACCCGGGACATCCTTCCCGGTTATAGCAATCAGCCCCAGCATTTT,CASSTRDILPGYSNQPQHF
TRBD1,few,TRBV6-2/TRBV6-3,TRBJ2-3,TGTGCCAGCAGTTATTTAATAGGGGGCGCCAGTACAGATACGCAGTATTTT,CASSYLIGGASTDTQYF
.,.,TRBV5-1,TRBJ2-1,TGCGCCAGCAGCTTTGACTCAAACAATGAGCAGTTCTTC,CASSFDSNNEQFF
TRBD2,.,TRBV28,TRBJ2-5,TGTGCCAGCAGTTTACGTCTAGCGGGAGGACAACAAGAGACCCAGTACTTC,CASSLRLAGGQQETQYF
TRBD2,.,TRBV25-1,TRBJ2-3,TGTGCCAGCAGTGGACTAGCTGGCACAGATACGCAGTATTTT,CASSGLAGTDTQYF
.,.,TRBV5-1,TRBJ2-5,TGCGCCAGCAGCTTTGGGAGAGGACAAGAGACCCAGTACTTC,CASSFGRGQETQYF
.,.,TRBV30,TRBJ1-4,TGTGCCTGGGGACAGATAAACCCAACTAATGAAAAACTGTTTTTT,CAWGQINPTNEKLFF